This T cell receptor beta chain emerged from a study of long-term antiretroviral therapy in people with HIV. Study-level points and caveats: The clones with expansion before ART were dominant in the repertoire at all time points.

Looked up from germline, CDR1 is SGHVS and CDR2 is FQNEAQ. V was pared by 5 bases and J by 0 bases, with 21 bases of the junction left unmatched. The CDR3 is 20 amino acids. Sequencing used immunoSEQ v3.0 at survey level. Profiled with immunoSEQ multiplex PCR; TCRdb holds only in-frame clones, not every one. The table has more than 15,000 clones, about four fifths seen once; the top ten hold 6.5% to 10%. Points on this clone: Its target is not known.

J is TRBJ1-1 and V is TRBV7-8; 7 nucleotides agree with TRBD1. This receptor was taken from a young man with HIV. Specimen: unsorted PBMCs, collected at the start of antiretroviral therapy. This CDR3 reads CASSPTPPSPGGYMNTEAFF. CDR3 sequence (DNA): TGTGCCAGCAGCCCAACACCCCCCTCACCAGGGGGTTATATGAACACTGAAGCTTTCTTT.